What follows are 32 T cell receptor beta chains derived from one specimen sequenced in a study of blood T cell repertoires in COVID-19. The table came from immunoSEQ multiplex PCR; TCRdb's copy has only in-frame clones and leaves some out. Of 60,000 to 65,000 clones detected, roughly 74% appear once; the ten largest clones hold roughly 27%. The sequencing input was peripheral blood. All receptors come from an elderly woman with acute or convalescent COVID-19.

The CDR3 DNA reads TGTGCCAGTAGTACCGCGAAAAACCTAGCGGGAGGGCCAGTAGATACGCAGTATTTT. Encoded protein: CASSTAKNLAGGPVDTQYF. V is TRBV19 and J is TRBJ2-3; 12 bases align to TRBD2. The germline CDR1 and CDR2 sequences are LNHDA and SQIVND (reference sequence). This CDR3 region has 19 residues. With V trimmed by 4 bases and J by 5 bases, 16 bases remained unmatched.

The chain employs TRBV7-9 and TRBJ2-7; tentative D call: TRBD2 (5 bases). CDR1 SEHNR and CDR2 FQNEAQ come from the germline V gene (reference sequence). Deletions cut 8 bases from V and 0 bases from J, with 14 bases between. This CDR3 contains 14 residues. CDR3 in amino acids: CASSLAHPSYEQYF. The CDR3 DNA sequence: TGTGCCAGCTCCCTAGCCCATCCCTCCTACGAGCAGTACTTC.

A single count supports this clone. This sequence joins TRBV6-5 and TRBJ2-5; 12 bases are a match to TRBD1. The CDR3 is 15 amino acids. The germline CDR1 and CDR2 sequences are MNHEY and SVGAGI. V shed 6 bases, J shed 5 bases, and the junction held 7 bases outside the gene matches. The CDR3 DNA reads TGTGCCAGCAGGGGAGCCGGGACAGGGGGCGAGACCCAGTACTTC. It specifies CASRGAGTGGETQYF.

This clone was seen a handful of times. This chain joins TRBV6-5 and TRBJ2-7; tentatively, D is TRBD2 (7 bases). Between the trimmed V and J ends, which lost 2 bases and 4 bases, there was a span of 15 bases. CDR3 size: 15 residues. Per germline, CDR1 MNHEY and CDR2 SVGAGI. CDR3: CASSYTREGVYEQYF. The CDR3 region has the DNA TGTGCCAGCAGTTACACGAGGGAGGGGGTATACGAGCAGTACTTC.

The chain has TRBV28 and TRBJ2-7; maybe TRBD2 (5 bases). V was cut by 5 bases and J by 5 bases, with 19 bases left in between. This CDR3 region has 15 residues. CDR1 is MDHEN, CDR2 SYDVKM, per germline. CDR3 DNA: TGTGCCAGCAGTCTCTGGGAGAGGCCCCTTCACGAGCAGTACTTC. It specifies CASSLWERPLHEQYF.

The chain carries TRBV15 and TRBJ2-2, with D tentatively TRBD1 (8 bases). V lost 0 bases and J lost 6, with 20 bases in between. Germline CDR1 reads LNHNV; CDR2 reads YYDKDF (reference sequence). The length of the CDR3 is 18 residues. CDR3 in amino acids: CATSREGRGRGRSGELFF. Here the CDR3 DNA reads TGTGCCACCAGCAGAGAGGGGAGGGGCAGGGGGCGATCCGGGGAGCTGTTTTTT.

This clone was found a few times. The rearrangement uses TRBV7-8 and TRBJ2-3; TRBD2 matches at 8 bases. J gave up 2 bases and V 1 base, and 5 bases lay outside the gene matches. There are 16 residues in the CDR3. Germline loops: CDR1 SGHVS, CDR2 FQNEAQ. The CDR3 loop reads CASSLGAGGPTDTQYF. The CDR3 DNA reads as TGTGCCAGCAGCTTAGGGGCGGGAGGCCCCACAGATACGCAGTATTTT.

The V and J genes are TRBV27 and TRBJ2-1, with 10 bases that match TRBD1. With V trimmed by 8 bases and J by 4 bases, 11 bases remained unmatched. The CDR3 has 16 residues. Germline lookup yields CDR1 MNHEY and CDR2 SMNVEV (reference sequence). The CDR3 reads CASLTRGQGTYNEQFF. The CDR3, as DNA: TGTGCCAGCCTTACACGGGGACAGGGGACTTACAATGAGCAGTTCTTC.

This clone has at least ten counts. V usage is TRBV18 and J usage is TRBJ2-7; tentative D call: TRBD1 (5 bases). V was shortened by 0 bases and J by 1 base, with 7 bases between the two germline ends. The CDR3 spans 14 residues. CDR1 is KGHSH, CDR2 LQKENI, per germline. DNA of the CDR3: TGTGCCAGCTCACCACCGGACAATTCCTACGAGCAGTACTTC. Translated: CASSPPDNSYEQYF.

V usage is TRBV2 and J usage is TRBJ1-4; TRBD1 matches at 10 bases. J lost 7 bases, V lost 4 bases, and 6 bases had no gene match. The length of the CDR3 is 15 residues. In germline, CDR1 is SNHLY, CDR2 FYNNEI. CDR3 coding DNA: TGTGCCAGCAGTGTTTTGCGGACAGGGGGTGAAAAACTGTTTTTT. Translation gives CASSVLRTGGEKLFF.

The gene calls are TRBV19 and TRBJ2-1; 9 nucleotides agree with TRBD2. J lost 7 bases, V lost 5 bases, and 9 bases had no gene match. This CDR3 has 15 amino acids. Germline values: CDR1 LNHDA, CDR2 SQIVND (reference sequence). DNA of the CDR3: TGTGCCAGTAGTCCTCTAGCGGGATTTTTAAATGAGCAGTTCTTC. Its translation: CASSPLAGFLNEQFF. The whole variable domain, remainder taken from reference TRBV19 and TRBJ2-1, is DGGITQSPKYLFRKEGQNVTLSCEQNLNHDAMYWYRQDPGQGLRLIYYSQIVNDFQKGDIAEGYSVSREKKESFPLTVTSAQKNPTAFYLCASSPLAGFLNEQFFGPGTRLTVL.

The CDR3 reads CASRPGQGQREQYF. Written as DNA, the CDR3 is TGCGCCAGCAGACCGGGACAGGGACAACGGGAGCAGTACTTC. This chain connects TRBV10-1 to TRBJ2-7, with 9 positions matching TRBD1. V was clipped by 6 bases and J by 7 bases; unmatched bases: 10. This CDR3 has 14 residues. The germline CDR1 and CDR2 sequences are WNHNN and SYGVQD (reference sequence).

This clone was recorded only once. The J gene is TRBJ2-7, the V gene TRBV7-2; maybe TRBD2 (5 bases). This CDR3 has 15 amino acids. Germline V gene sequence: CDR1 SGHTA, CDR2 FQGNSA. The ends were cut back, 1 base at V and 0 bases at J, with 10 bases in the middle. The CDR3 spells CASSLVAPTSYEQYF. In DNA form, the CDR3 reads TGTGCCAGCAGCTTAGTAGCGCCAACCTCCTACGAGCAGTACTTC.

This clone was detected many times. This CDR3 is CASIPQGNRNSPLHF. In DNA, the CDR3 is TGTGCCAGCATCCCACAGGGGAATAGGAATTCACCCCTCCACTTT. V and J are TRBV7-2 and TRBJ1-6; 7 bases align to TRBD1. V lost 7 bases and J lost 7; bases outside the gene matches: 10. The CDR3 totals 15 residues. From germline, CDR1 is SGHTA and CDR2 FQGNSA.

This clone was detected only once. This sequence joins TRBV30 and TRBJ2-7, with 7 bases identical to TRBD1. V lost 1 base to trimming and J lost 3 bases; unmatched junction nucleotides: 6. The CDR3 spans 14 residues. The germline V gene has CDR1 GTSNPN and CDR2 SVGIG (reference sequence). CDR3 in amino acids: CAWSAGTEVYEQYF. Here the CDR3 DNA reads TGTGCCTGGAGTGCGGGGACAGAGGTCTACGAGCAGTACTTC.

In its sample, this clone was seen a few times. This rearrangement joins TRBV3-1 (or the pseudogene TRBV3-2) to TRBJ1-2, with 12 positions matching TRBD1. The CDR3 length is 15 residues. The germline V gene encodes CDR1 LGHDT and CDR2 YNNKEL (reference sequence). Losses at the gene ends were 4 bases for V and 4 bases for J; bases not matched to a gene: 4. CDR3 nucleotides: TGTGCCAGCAGCCGCGGGACAGGGGGCTTCTATGGCTACACCTTC. Amino acid sequence: CASSRGTGGFYGYTF.

V usage is TRBV6-2 or TRBV6-3 and J usage is TRBJ1-1, with 10 bases that match TRBD1. Germline lookup yields CDR1 MNHEY and CDR2 SVGEGT. CDR3 length: 15 amino acids. Trimming cost V 2 bases and J 4 bases; bases outside gene matches: 4. CDR3 residues: CASSYHRTGGTEAFF. For the CDR3, the DNA is TGTGCCAGCAGTTACCACAGGACAGGGGGCACTGAAGCTTTCTTT.

A single count supports this clone. The chain combines TRBV15 with TRBJ1-2; no reliable D call. Germline V CDR1 and CDR2: LNHNV, YYDKDF (reference sequence). V lost 0 bases to trimming and J lost 8 bases, with 16 bases between them. CDR3 length: 15 amino acids. The DNA of the CDR3 is TGTGCCACCAGCAGAGATCGAGACACCGGTTACGGCTACACCTTC. Protein product: CATSRDRDTGYGYTF.

This clone was found a few times. This chain joins TRBV4-1 and TRBJ2-3; maybe TRBD1 (7 bases). The germline V and J ends were trimmed by 1 base and 2 bases, with 16 bases remaining between them. The CDR3 loop spans 17 amino acids. In germline, CDR1 is MGHRA, CDR2 YSYEKL. The CDR3 coding sequence is TGCGCCAGCAGCCAAGCCTCAGGGGGAGGAACCACAGATACGCAGTATTTT. As protein: CASSQASGGGTTDTQYF.

The CDR3 sequence: CASSHTDTQYF. The CDR3 DNA is TGCGCCAGCAGTCACACAGATACGCAGTATTTT. The V and J genes are TRBV10-1 and TRBJ2-3; D unclear. V was pared by 5 bases and J by 2 bases, with 2 bases between. CDR1 and CDR2 from the germline V gene are WNHNN and SYGVQD (reference sequence). There are 11 residues in the CDR3.

V gene TRBV2 combines with J gene TRBJ1-1, with D perhaps matching TRBD1 (6 bases). The CDR3 is made up of 12 amino acids. Per the germline V gene, CDR1 is SNHLY and CDR2 is FYNNEI. V was cut by 7 bases and J by 11 bases, with 17 bases left in between. CDR3 in amino acids: CASNRDNNIAFF. The CDR3 DNA sequence: TGTGCCAGCAACAGGGACAATAATATCGCTTTCTTT.

J is TRBJ1-1 and V is TRBV25-1; TRBD1 is a possible D gene (5 bases). Germline values: CDR1 MGHDK, CDR2 SYGVNS. Trimming pared 7 bases from V and 6 bases from J, leaving 15 bases between. This CDR3 is 13 amino acids long. For the CDR3, the DNA is TGTGCCAGCATCCCCAGGGTAAAATCTGAAGCTTTCTTT. Translating gives CASIPRVKSEAFF.

V is TRBV28 and J is TRBJ1-1; the D is unclear. The V gene's germline CDR1 is MDHEN and CDR2 SYDVKM. The V end was cut by 6 bases, the J end by 11 bases, with 25 bases between. The CDR3 extends over 15 amino acids. The CDR3 region has the DNA TGTGCCAGCAGCCCCACCACGGGAGGGCTGGTCAAGGCTTTCTTT. Its translation: CASSPTTGGLVKAFF.

The gene calls are TRBV10-3 and TRBJ2-5, with D possibly TRBD1 on 7 matching bases. CDR3 length equals 14 residues. The V gene's germline CDR1 is ENHRY and CDR2 SYGVKD. Trimming removed 3 bases at V and 5 bases at J, with 13 bases between. CDR3: CAISEGGRGETQYF. The CDR3 bases are TGTGCCATCAGTGAAGGGGGCCGGGGGGAGACCCAGTACTTC.

CDR3 in amino acids: CAISGDSGNQPQHF. The CDR3, as DNA: TGTGCCATCAGCGGGGACTCGGGCAATCAGCCCCAGCATTTT. This sequence joins TRBV10-3 and TRBJ1-5, with a tentative D call TRBD1 (5 bases). The V gene lost 6 bases and the J gene lost 2 bases, with 11 bases spanning the gap. CDR3 length equals 14 residues. Germline V gives CDR1 ENHRY, CDR2 SYGVKD.

This sequence joins TRBV12-3 or TRBV12-4 and TRBJ1-1; the match to TRBD1 covers 8 bases. J was trimmed by 5 bases and V by 6 bases; bases with no gene match: 5. The CDR3 loop spans 13 amino acids. The CDR3 is CASRKTGGTEAFF. In DNA, the CDR3 is TGTGCCAGCAGGAAAACAGGGGGAACTGAAGCTTTCTTT.

As regards this clone: This may arise from a read error, as a much more abundant clone is one base away. The V call is TRBV27, the J call TRBJ1-4; D not resolved. Germline CDR1 reads MNHEY; CDR2 reads SMNVEV (reference sequence). The CDR3 sequence is 14 residues long. The V and J ends lost 5 bases and 5 bases respectively, with 12 bases between them. The CDR3 sequence: CASSNRAGNEKLFF. The CDR3 DNA sequence: TGTGCCAGCAGTAATCGGGCGGGCAATGAAAAACTGTTTTTT.

V usage is TRBV5-1 and J usage is TRBJ2-7; 7 bases are a match to TRBD2. The CDR3 runs 16 residues. V lost 4 bases and J lost 6; bases outside the gene matches: 16. Germline V gives CDR1 SGHRS, CDR2 YFSETQ. CDR3: CASSREAGRLVLEQYF. As DNA, the CDR3 is TGCGCCAGCAGCCGAGAAGCGGGGCGGCTAGTTCTCGAGCAGTACTTC.

The V gene is TRBV24-1, the J gene TRBJ2-7; 7 bases agree with TRBD1. Germline V gives CDR1 KGHDR, CDR2 SFDVKD. Trimming removed 9 bases from V and 2 bases from J; junction bases left unmatched: 6. This CDR3 has 13 residues. The CDR3 coding sequence is TGTGCCACCGGCCCGGGACAGACCTACGAGCAGTACTTC. Protein: CATGPGQTYEQYF.

This rearrangement joins TRBV14 to TRBJ2-1; TRBD1 matches 8 bases. The V and J ends lost 4 bases and 6 bases, in that order; junction bases with no gene match: 5. The CDR3 extends over 14 amino acids. Looked up from germline, CDR1 is SGHDN and CDR2 is FVKESK. The CDR3 sequence: CASSRDRGSNEQFF. CDR3 sequence (DNA): TGTGCCAGCAGCCGCGACAGGGGATCCAATGAGCAGTTCTTC.

The chain employs TRBV5-5 and TRBJ2-7, with 7 bases identical to TRBD1. Germline V gives CDR1 SGHKS, CDR2 YYEKEE (reference sequence). V was pared by 0 bases and J by 3 bases, with 6 bases of the junction left unmatched. The CDR3 length is 15 residues. CDR3 loop: CASSLDRDSHYEQYF. CDR3 nucleotide sequence: TGTGCCAGCAGCTTGGACCGGGACAGTCACTACGAGCAGTACTTC.

The rearrangement joins TRBV28 to TRBJ1-2; possible D gene TRBD1, 5 bases. This CDR3 has 15 residues. Germline V gene lookup returns CDR1 MDHEN and CDR2 SYDVKM. The V gene lost 6 bases and the J gene lost 2 bases, with 16 bases spanning the gap. The CDR3 protein is CASRGGGASNYGYTF. Written as DNA, the CDR3 is TGTGCCAGCAGGGGGGGAGGGGCTTCGAACTATGGCTACACCTTC.